Included here is one T cell receptor beta chain sequence, with context. No antigen is known for it. Nothing much larger sits one base from this clone, and base qualities are not available. The protocol used for the library was the immunoSEQ multiplex PCR assay. Entries here come from immuneACCESS through TCRdb and include only in-frame sequences with V and J called. Some clones fail to appear in such tables; in the studies checked, an unresolved V gene covers under half of the shortfall, and the cause of the remainder is unknown. The sample table contains about 57,000 clones; only one count was recorded for roughly 92% of them. The ten largest clonotypes hold approximately 0.4% of the sample. This sample stems from a study of T cell changes during pregnancy in multiple sclerosis (dated by TCRdb to between 2018 and 2021). Regarding the complete study: The study looked at changes in the T cell repertoire across pregnancy in women with multiple sclerosis.

Reading from cysteine to phenylalanine, the CDR3 counts 16 amino acids. The read is trimmed to its CDR3 DNA, 48 bases read in frame from base 1. V drops 1 base and J drops 3 bases, leaving 18 bases in between. Based on the germline V gene (reference sequence), the CDR1 and CDR2 sequences are GTSNPN and SVGIG. The receptor comes from a female donor with multiple sclerosis, enrolled in a pregnancy study. The chain uses TRBV30 and TRBJ1-1; matching of 5 bases hints at TRBD1 as the D gene. The sequenced sample was CD4+ T cells from peripheral blood mononuclear cells, obtained before pregnancy. For the CDR3, the sequence is CAWSDLFTGAYTEAFF. The nucleotide sequence reads TGTGCCTGGAGTGACCTCTTTACAGGAGCATACACTGAAGCTTTCTTT.